Listed here are 27 T cell receptor beta chains from one sample, sequenced in a study of T cell repertoires in cytomegalovirus infection. MiXCR, applied by TCRdb to the reads, yields one record per CDR3 protein. The sample carries 600,000 to 800,000 distinct CDR3 sequences, approximately 24% recorded once. The specimen was CD8+ T cells from PBMCs. These receptors all stem from a human donor in good health (CMV status not recorded). Some clones in this sample may be carry-over from other donors' samples.

V usage is TRBV6-2 or TRBV6-3 and J usage is TRBJ2-7; 8 positions match TRBD1. V shed 4 bases, J shed 2 bases, and the junction held 7 bases outside the gene matches. The germline V gene encodes CDR1 MNHEY and CDR2 SVGEGT. The CDR3 is 15 residues long. Here the CDR3 reads CASSSDRANTYEQYV. The CDR3 DNA reads as TGTGCCAGCAGTTCGGACAGGGCCAATACCTACGAGCAGTACGTC.

In its sample, this clonotype was seen many times. CDR3 nucleotide sequence: TGTGCCAGCAGCTTATCGGAATGGGACGTCAATCAGCCCCAGCATTTT. It translates to CASSLSEWDVNQPQHF. The chain carries TRBV7-8 and TRBJ1-5; possible D gene TRBD1, 5 bases. Per the germline V gene, CDR1 is SGHVS and CDR2 is FQNEAQ. V was pared by 2 bases and J by 3 bases, with 14 bases between. CDR3 size: 16 residues.

This chain links TRBV6-5 with TRBJ1-2; 9 bases map to TRBD1. Looked up from germline, CDR1 is MNHEY and CDR2 is SVGAGI. V was pared by 2 bases and J by 5 bases, with 6 bases of the junction left unmatched. The CDR3 is made up of 15 amino acids. The DNA of the CDR3 is TGTGCCAGCAGTTACACGGGGACAGGGAAGTATGGCTACACCTTC. Residues: CASSYTGTGKYGYTF.

In this sample, this clonotype turned up many times. In nucleotides, the CDR3 is TGCGCCAGCAGCCAAGGACGGGACAAGTCCTACAATGAGCAGTTCTTC. Its protein is CASSQGRDKSYNEQFF. The chain links TRBV4-3 to TRBJ2-1; possibly TRBD1 for D (6 bases). Germline V gives CDR1 LGHNA, CDR2 YSLEER. CDR3 length: 16 amino acids. V was trimmed by 1 base and J by 1 base, leaving 11 bases between them.

The chain is built from TRBV20-1 and TRBJ1-2; 9 nucleotides line up with TRBD1. CDR1 is DFQATT and CDR2 is SNEGSKA in the germline V gene (reference sequence). The ends lost 6 bases at V and 7 bases at J; junction bases unmatched: 9. The length of the CDR3 is 13 residues. CDR3 sequence (DNA): TGCAGTGCCAGAACAGGGGGCGACGGTGGCTACACCTTC. It translates to CSARTGGDGGYTF.

This clonotype was observed many times. This chain uses TRBV28 with TRBJ1-2; 8 positions agree with TRBD1. Germline lookup yields CDR1 MDHEN and CDR2 SYDVKM. The J segment lost 4 bases and the V segment lost 4 bases, leaving 2 bases of the junction unmatched. The CDR3 is 13 residues long. The CDR3 loop reads CASSSGGFYGYTF. In DNA form, the CDR3 reads TGTGCCAGCAGTTCAGGGGGCTTCTATGGCTACACCTTC.

This clonotype was detected ten times or more. This chain joins TRBV7-9 and TRBJ2-5, with D possibly matching TRBD2 (5 bases). CDR1 SEHNR and CDR2 FQNEAQ come from the germline V gene (reference sequence). Deletions cut 5 bases from V and 5 bases from J, with 12 bases between. This CDR3 comprises 13 residues. The CDR3 region is CASSPSGKETQYF. CDR3 sequence (DNA): TGTGCCAGCAGCCCCTCGGGGAAGGAGACCCAGTACTTC.

The V call is TRBV7-8, the J call TRBJ1-5; 7 bases line up with TRBD1. V dropped 2 bases and J dropped 4; count of bases not matched to a gene: 11. The CDR3 sequence is 17 residues long. Germline V gene lookup returns CDR1 SGHVS and CDR2 FQNEAQ. The DNA of the CDR3 is TGTGCCAGCAGCTTATCCTCCAAGGACAGGTCGAATCAGCCCCAGCATTTT. Its translation is CASSLSSKDRSNQPQHF.

Many counts were recorded for this clonotype. V is TRBV28 and J is TRBJ1-3, with TRBD1 matching 7 bases. This CDR3 is built from 15 residues. J gave up 0 bases and V 3 bases, and 2 bases lay outside the gene matches. Germline CDR1 is MDHEN and CDR2 is SYDVKM. The CDR3 reads CASSLTGNSGNTIYF. In DNA form, the CDR3 reads TGTGCCAGCAGTTTGACAGGGAACTCTGGAAACACCATATATTTT.

This clonotype was detected a few times. V gene TRBV4-2 combines with J gene TRBJ1-2, with D uncertain. Germline-derived CDR1 and CDR2 are LGHNA and YNFKEQ. The V end was cut by 0 bases, the J end by 8 bases, with 10 bases between. The CDR3 totals 13 residues. The CDR3 region has the DNA TGTGCCAGCAGCCAAGAAGGTCCCGCCGGCTACACCTTC. This encodes CASSQEGPAGYTF.

This clonotype has just one count. The chain couples TRBV7-6 to TRBJ1-1; a possible D gene is TRBD1 (5 bases). Trimming pared 5 bases from V and 4 bases from J, leaving 17 bases between. The V gene's germline CDR1 is SGHVS and CDR2 FNYEAQ. This CDR3 has 15 amino acids. The CDR3 protein is CASSARVVGGTEAFF. In nucleotides, the CDR3 is TGTGCCAGCAGCGCCAGGGTGGTTGGGGGCACTGAAGCTTTCTTT.

The sample holds many counts of this clonotype. The chain links TRBV7-9 to TRBJ1-6; D is unclear. From germline, CDR1 is SEHNR and CDR2 FQNEAQ (reference sequence). The CDR3 covers 16 residues. The V end was cut by 4 bases, the J end by 0 bases, with 10 bases between. CDR3 amino acids: CASSSEGSSYNSPLHF. CDR3 coding DNA: TGTGCCAGCAGCTCCGAAGGGAGCTCCTATAATTCACCCCTCCACTTT.

V usage is TRBV28 and J usage is TRBJ1-5; 8 bases align to TRBD1. The germline V gene encodes CDR1 MDHEN and CDR2 SYDVKM. V was pared by 4 bases and J by 7 bases, with 6 bases of the junction left unmatched. This CDR3 spans 14 amino acids. The CDR3 is CASSWDRFLQPQHF. The DNA of the CDR3 is TGTGCCAGCAGTTGGGACAGGTTTTTGCAGCCCCAGCATTTT.

This clonotype was observed many times. V gene TRBV28 combines with J gene TRBJ2-1; D not resolved. The CDR3 length is 15 residues. Germline values: CDR1 MDHEN, CDR2 SYDVKM. Deletions cut 5 bases from V and 0 bases from J, with 11 bases between. The CDR3 sequence: CASSLPPSSYNEQFF. In DNA, the CDR3 is TGTGCCAGCAGTCTCCCCCCAAGCTCCTACAATGAGCAGTTCTTC.

This clonotype was seen many times. As DNA, the CDR3 is TGTGCCAGCAGCTTAGTGACAGGGGGCCTATCGAACACCGGGGAGCTGTTTTTT. Protein: CASSLVTGGLSNTGELFF. The genes are TRBV7-8 and TRBJ2-2, with 10 bases that match TRBD1. This CDR3 has 18 residues. Germline lookup yields CDR1 SGHVS and CDR2 FQNEAQ. V lost 1 base and J lost 0; bases outside the gene matches: 5.

This clonotype has more than one count but fewer than ten. V is TRBV20-1 and J is TRBJ2-3; 10 positions agree with TRBD2. This CDR3 comprises 14 residues. The germline V gene encodes CDR1 DFQATT and CDR2 SNEGSKA (reference sequence). The V segment lost 5 bases and the J segment 8 bases; nucleotides outside the gene matches: 10. The CDR3 protein is CSAPPLAGAPTQYF. DNA for the CDR3: TGCAGTGCTCCCCCGCTAGCGGGGGCCCCTACGCAGTATTTT.

The count of this clonotype is one. J is TRBJ2-5 and V is TRBV4-2; the D is unclear. Germline lookup yields CDR1 LGHNA and CDR2 YNFKEQ. CDR3 length equals 12 residues. V lost 4 bases, J lost 3 bases, and 6 bases lay in between. Here the CDR3 DNA reads TGTGCCAGCAGCCGAGAAGAAGAGACCCAGTACTTC. Its protein is CASSREEETQYF.

The gene calls are TRBV7-9 and TRBJ2-7; D assignment may be TRBD1 or TRBD2 (5 bases each). This CDR3 is built from 14 residues. V lost 6 bases and J 2 bases, leaving 14 bases between the germline ends. Per the germline V gene, CDR1 is SEHNR and CDR2 is FQNEAQ (reference sequence). The CDR3 nucleotides are TGTGCCAGCAGAGCGCCGGGACCACCCTACGAGCAGTACGTC. Translating gives CASRAPGPPYEQYV.

The sample holds a few counts of this clonotype. The V call is TRBV28, the J call TRBJ1-6; TRBD1 agrees at 9 bases. This CDR3 is built from 14 residues. The germline V gene has CDR1 MDHEN and CDR2 SYDVKM. The J segment lost 8 bases and the V segment lost 6 bases, leaving 5 bases of the junction unmatched. In nucleotides, the CDR3 is TGTGCCAGCAGCTTGGGACAGGGTTATTCACCCCTCCACTTT. Translated: CASSLGQGYSPLHF. The full variable domain, rest sourced from reference TRBV28 and TRBJ1-6, is DVKVTQSSRYLVKRTGEKVFLECVQDMDHENMFWYRQDPGLGLRLIYFSYDVKMKEKGDIPEGYSVSREKKERFSLILESASTNQTSMYLCASSLGQGYSPLHFGNGTRLTVT.

As regards this clonotype: Possible read error: a much larger clone is one base away. The chain is built from TRBV7-2 and TRBJ2-3; D could derive from TRBD1 or TRBD2 (5 bases each). The CDR3 totals 15 residues. The V gene's germline CDR1 is SGHTA and CDR2 FQGNSA. CDR3 in amino acids: CVSSQGAYSTDTQYF. In nucleotides, the CDR3 is TGTGTCAGCTCTCAGGGAGCGTATAGCACAGATACGCAGTATTTT.

This clonotype has only a few counts. The chain combines TRBV5-4 with TRBJ2-6, with TRBD2 matching 7 bases. V dropped 6 bases and J dropped 0; count of bases not matched to a gene: 9. CDR1 and CDR2 (germline): SGHNT, YYREEE (reference sequence). The CDR3 spans 17 residues. The CDR3 loop is CASIPWGGDSGANVLTF. The CDR3 coding sequence is TGTGCCAGCATTCCCTGGGGGGGAGACTCTGGGGCCAACGTCCTGACTTTC.

This clonotype appeared a few times. V usage is TRBV13 and J usage is TRBJ1-2; 7 bases fit TRBD1. CDR3 length: 14 residues. Germline loops: CDR1 PRHDT, CDR2 FYEKMQ (reference sequence). V trimming: 0 bases; J trimming: 8 bases; junction bases outside the gene matches: 6. The CDR3 sequence is CASSLGRQGLGYTF. CDR3 nucleotide sequence: TGTGCCAGCAGCTTAGGCCGACAGGGCTTAGGCTACACCTTC.

This clonotype was counted ten times or more. V usage is TRBV25-1 and J usage is TRBJ1-5; 9 bases are a match to TRBD1. The CDR3 sequence is 16 residues long. Looked up from germline, CDR1 is MGHDK and CDR2 is SYGVNS. V trimming: 2 bases; J trimming: 3 bases; junction bases outside the gene matches: 5. The CDR3 loop reads CASSEGGQGINQPQHF. CDR3 sequence (DNA): TGTGCCAGCAGTGAAGGAGGACAGGGGATCAATCAGCCCCAGCATTTT.

The genes are TRBV29-1 and TRBJ2-2; D is unclear. CDR3 length: 11 residues. Trimming cost V 5 bases and J 2 bases, with 3 bases left between them. Looked up from germline, CDR1 is SQVTM and CDR2 is ANQGSEA. For the CDR3, the DNA is TGCAGCGTTATTAACACCGGGGAGCTGTTTTTT. Translated: CSVINTGELFF.

V gene TRBV28 combines with J gene TRBJ2-7; TRBD1 is a possible D gene (6 bases). The CDR3 runs 16 residues. Germline-derived CDR1 and CDR2 are MDHEN and SYDVKM. The V end lost 5 bases, the J end lost 4 bases, and 21 bases lay between the germline ends. The CDR3 here is CASSPQQGPFFYEQYV. DNA of the CDR3: TGTGCCAGCAGTCCCCAACAGGGACCCTTTTTTTACGAGCAGTACGTC.

This clonotype has more than one count but fewer than ten. The V call is TRBV7-9, the J call TRBJ2-6; D tentatively reads TRBD1 or TRBD2 (5 bases each). Germline CDR1 SEHNR, CDR2 FQNEAQ (reference sequence). CDR3 length: 17 residues. V lost 0 bases to trimming and J lost 2 bases, with 11 bases between them. CDR3 coding DNA: TGTGCCAGCAGCTTAGCGATACGAGGGGCTGGGGCCAACGTCCTGACTTTC. Translation: CASSLAIRGAGANVLTF.

V gene TRBV20-1 combines with J gene TRBJ2-3; 9 bases match TRBD2. J lost 4 bases, V lost 0 bases, and 11 bases had no gene match. Germline loops: CDR1 DFQATT, CDR2 SNEGSKA (reference sequence). The length of the CDR3 is 17 residues. DNA for the CDR3: TGCAGTGCTAGAGATCGGGCTAGCGGGGTGTTTTCAGATACGCAGTATTTT. This codes for CSARDRASGVFSDTQYF.